The 9 T cell receptor beta chains given below trace back to one sample, sequenced in a study of blood T cell repertoires in COVID-19. Clones were sequenced by immunoSEQ multiplex PCR, and TCRdb holds only the in-frame ones, with some missing. The sample consists of about 320,000 clones, around nine tenths of them appearing once. Sequenced input: PBMCs or T cells enriched from blood (not recorded which). Receptors originate from a woman aged 30 to 39 who had been exposed to COVID-19.

The V call is TRBV3-1 (or the pseudogene TRBV3-2), the J call TRBJ1-6, with 8 bases identical to TRBD1. V lost 1 base, J lost 6 bases, and 5 bases stayed unmatched. Per germline, CDR1 LGHDT and CDR2 YNNKEL (reference sequence). This CDR3 has 16 amino acids. CDR3: CASSQGTGIINSPLHF. The CDR3 nucleotides are TGTGCCAGCAGCCAAGGGACAGGGATAATTAATTCACCCCTCCACTTT.

The rearrangement joins TRBV5-5 to TRBJ2-7; 7 nucleotides agree with TRBD1. The V and J ends lost 2 bases and 5 bases, in that order; junction bases with no gene match: 10. The CDR3 runs to 15 residues. The germline CDR1 and CDR2 sequences are SGHKS and YYEKEE (reference sequence). CDR3: CASSFYPGQLNEQYF. Written as DNA, the CDR3 is TGTGCCAGCAGCTTTTACCCGGGACAGCTGAACGAGCAGTACTTC.

The chain is built from TRBV24-1 and TRBJ2-2; 7 bases are a match to TRBD1. Trimming took 2 bases from V and 6 from J; bases not matched to a gene: 2. Looked up from germline, CDR1 is KGHDR and CDR2 is SFDVKD. The CDR3 is 14 residues long. The CDR3 coding sequence is TGTGCCACCAGTGATTGGGACAGTTCCGGGGAGCTGTTTTTT. This codes for CATSDWDSSGELFF.

Only one count was recorded for this clone. The V gene is TRBV7-3, the J gene TRBJ2-1; 11 bases align to TRBD2. CDR3 size: 16 residues. V trimming: 5 bases; J trimming: 5 bases; junction bases outside the gene matches: 8. The germline gives CDR1 SGHTA, CDR2 FQGTGA. In nucleotides, the CDR3 is TGTGCCAGCAGCGAGACCGGGACTAGCGGCCACAATGAGCAGTTCTTC. It specifies CASSETGTSGHNEQFF.

The chain combines TRBV5-6 with TRBJ1-1; the D gene is possibly TRBD1 (6 bases). CDR1 and CDR2 from the germline V gene are SGHDT and YYEEEE. V gave up 2 bases and J gave up 0 bases, with 14 bases separating them. The CDR3 is 16 amino acids. The CDR3 DNA follows: TGTGCCAGCAGCTTCTCGACAGGACTCATGAACACTGAAGCTTTCTTT. Amino acids: CASSFSTGLMNTEAFF.

The rearrangement joins TRBV25-1 to TRBJ2-7; the D gene is possibly TRBD1 (5 bases). The CDR3 has 12 amino acids. The germline gives CDR1 MGHDK, CDR2 SYGVNS. V was pared by 3 bases and J by 3 bases, with 6 bases between. The CDR3: CASSDTGYEQYF. The DNA of the CDR3 is TGTGCCAGCAGTGATACAGGCTACGAGCAGTACTTC.

This chain joins TRBV18 and TRBJ2-5; 12 bases line up with TRBD1. This CDR3 is 15 amino acids long. V was pared by 2 bases and J by 5 bases, with 3 bases of the junction left unmatched. Germline lookup yields CDR1 KGHSH and CDR2 LQKENI. The CDR3 reads CASSPRDRGPETQYF. The CDR3 coding sequence is TGTGCCAGCTCACCAAGGGACAGGGGGCCGGAGACCCAGTACTTC.

This clone came up a few times. The chain has TRBV2 and TRBJ2-1, with 8 positions matching TRBD2. Germline CDR1 reads SNHLY; CDR2 reads FYNNEI. V was pared by 2 bases and J by 7 bases, with 10 bases of the junction left unmatched. This CDR3 spans 16 amino acids. CDR3 DNA: TGTGCCAGCAGTGAATGGGTCGGGGGGGCCGGTAATGAGCAGTTCTTC. Its translation: CASSEWVGGAGNEQFF.

The chain links TRBV18 to TRBJ2-2; TRBD1 agrees at 8 bases. Per germline, CDR1 KGHSH and CDR2 LQKENI. With 3 bases clipped from V and 6 bases from J, the junction kept 3 bases outside the gene matches. CDR3 size: 14 residues. CDR3 DNA sequence: TGTGCCAGCTCACCGGACAGGGTCGCCGGGGAGCTGTTTTTT. This gives the protein CASSPDRVAGELFF.